These 19 T cell receptor beta chains came from one sample sequenced in a study of response to subunit inactivated influenza vaccine. Each CDR3 protein gets one entry after TCRdb re-called the RT-PCR reads with MiXCR. Found here are a few hundred thousand distinct CDR3 sequences, over 20% of them singletons; the top ten hold about 9.3%. Sample: PBMCs from blood, taken 21 months after vaccination. The source is a man in his fifties or sixties who received an inactivated influenza vaccine.

The chain is built from TRBV5-5 and TRBJ1-2; TRBD1 matches 7 bases. V lost 4 bases to trimming and J lost 4 bases; unmatched junction nucleotides: 10. The length of the CDR3 is 15 residues. CDR1 and CDR2 from the germline V gene are SGHKS and YYEKEE (reference sequence). DNA for the CDR3: TGTGCCAGCAGCAACCATCCCCGGGACAGCTATGGCTACACCTTC. As protein: CASSNHPRDSYGYTF.

In its sample, this clonotype was seen many times. The rearrangement links TRBV15 to TRBJ1-6; D unresolved. V dropped 3 bases and J dropped 7 bases, with 10 bases sitting between them. The CDR3 consists of 14 residues. The germline V gene encodes CDR1 LNHNV and CDR2 YYDKDF (reference sequence). The CDR3: CATSRASRNSPLHF. The DNA of the CDR3 is TGTGCCACCAGCAGGGCCAGTCGAAATTCACCCCTCCACTTT.

A few counts support this clonotype. This rearrangement joins TRBV7-2 to TRBJ2-1; D gene ambiguous. Deletions cut 1 base from V and 6 bases from J, with 13 bases between. The CDR3 length is 15 residues. CDR1 is SGHTA and CDR2 is FQGNSA in the germline V gene. The CDR3 DNA follows: TGTGCCAGCAGCTTAGAGGTCGGGTTAAGCAATGAGCAGTTCTTC. This sequence encodes CASSLEVGLSNEQFF.

This sequence joins TRBV4-3 and TRBJ1-1; TRBD1 might be the D (5 bases). V lost 0 bases and J 5 bases, leaving 13 bases between the germline ends. This CDR3 has 15 amino acids. From germline, CDR1 is LGHNA and CDR2 YSLEER. The CDR3 spells CASSQEWGAGTEAFF. The CDR3 region has the DNA TGCGCCAGCAGCCAAGAGTGGGGCGCGGGGACTGAAGCTTTCTTT.

This clonotype was picked up a small number of times. The chain has TRBV7-6 and TRBJ2-2; TRBD1 matches at 8 bases. With 3 bases clipped from V and 1 base from J, the junction kept 7 bases outside the gene matches. The length of the CDR3 is 17 residues. CDR1 is SGHVS and CDR2 is FNYEAQ in the germline V gene. CDR3 loop: CASSLLTGTGNTGELFF. The CDR3 DNA reads as TGTGCCAGCAGCTTGCTAACCGGGACAGGGAACACCGGGGAGCTGTTTTTT.

This clonotype was recorded a few times. The genes are TRBV10-3 and TRBJ2-5; TRBD2 matches 10 bases. CDR1 is ENHRY and CDR2 is SYGVKD in the germline V gene. This CDR3 contains 15 residues. Trimming took 5 bases from V and 5 from J; bases not matched to a gene: 8. CDR3 nucleotides: TGTGCCATCAGTCCGGCTAGCGGGAGAAGGGAGACCCAGTACTTC. This codes for CAISPASGRRETQYF.

The CDR3 region has the DNA TGCAGTGCCCGAGTGGGGGGGTCGGGCAATCAGCCCCAGCATTTT. Its protein is CSARVGGSGNQPQHF. The chain couples TRBV20-1 to TRBJ1-5; tentative D call: TRBD1 (5 bases). Germline CDR1 reads DFQATT; CDR2 reads SNEGSKA (reference sequence). The CDR3 length is 15 residues. V was pared by 6 bases and J by 2 bases, with 17 bases between.

This clonotype was seen a few times. V gene TRBV6-5 combines with J gene TRBJ2-7, with D perhaps matching TRBD1 or TRBD2 (5 bases each). V lost 4 bases to trimming and J lost 2 bases, with 15 bases between them. CDR1 is MNHEY and CDR2 is SVGAGI in the germline V gene. The CDR3 has 15 amino acids. CDR3 in amino acids: CASSFLAGTTYEQYF. In DNA, the CDR3 is TGTGCCAGCAGTTTCCTGGCAGGGACCACCTACGAGCAGTACTTC.

The chain joins TRBV11-2 to TRBJ2-7, with D maybe TRBD1 (6 bases). The CDR3 is 15 amino acids. Trimming removed 3 bases from V and 2 bases from J, with 14 bases in between. CDR1 SGHAT and CDR2 FQNNGV come from the germline V gene. CDR3 region: CASSLLTGQAYEQYF. The CDR3 region has the DNA TGTGCCAGCAGCTTGCTGACAGGCCAAGCCTACGAGCAGTACTTC. The entire variable domain, with the rest obtained from reference TRBV11-2 and TRBJ2-7, is as follows: EAGVAQSPRYKIIEKRQSVAFWCNPISGHATLYWYQQILGQGPKLLIQFQNNGVVDDSQLPKDRFSAERLKGVDSTLKIQPAKLEDSAVYLCASSLLTGQAYEQYFGPGTRLTVT.

J is TRBJ1-6 and V is TRBV19; 8 nucleotides align to TRBD1. This CDR3 spans 15 amino acids. The junction had 3 bases not matched to a gene; V was cut back by 3 bases and J by 5 bases. Germline CDR1 is LNHDA and CDR2 is SQIVND (reference sequence). The CDR3 sequence: CASSIWTGHNSPLHF. CDR3 nucleotides: TGTGCCAGTAGTATCTGGACAGGGCATAATTCACCCCTCCACTTT. Complete variable domain (other parts from reference TRBV19 and TRBJ1-6): DGGITQSPKYLFRKEGQNVTLSCEQNLNHDAMYWYRQDPGQGLRLIYYSQIVNDFQKGDIAEGYSVSREKKESFPLTVTSAQKNPTAFYLCASSIWTGHNSPLHFGNGTRLTVT.

The chain combines TRBV20-1 with TRBJ1-4; D remains ambiguous. V lost 4 bases to trimming and J lost 0 bases, with 6 bases between them. The CDR3 extends over 13 amino acids. Germline lookup yields CDR1 DFQATT and CDR2 SNEGSKA (reference sequence). The chain's CDR3 is CSATAATNEKLFF. The DNA for the CDR3 is TGCAGTGCTACGGCTGCAACTAATGAAAAACTGTTTTTT.

This clonotype appeared a few times. The chain combines TRBV2 with TRBJ1-6; no definite D call. The V and J ends lost 3 bases and 0 bases respectively, with 9 bases between them. The CDR3 has 16 residues. Germline V gene lookup returns CDR1 SNHLY and CDR2 FYNNEI. The CDR3 region is CASSEGGSSYNSPLHF. The CDR3 bases are TGTGCCAGCAGTGAGGGCGGAAGCTCCTATAATTCACCCCTCCACTTT.

The V call is TRBV7-8, the J call TRBJ2-7, with 7 nucleotides matching TRBD2. V lost 1 base and J lost 2; bases outside the gene matches: 14. The CDR3 is 18 amino acids. Germline-derived CDR1 and CDR2 are SGHVS and FQNEAQ. Here the CDR3 reads CASSLEFSSASGTYEQYF. The CDR3 region has the DNA TGTGCCAGCAGCTTAGAATTCTCGTCGGCTAGCGGCACCTACGAGCAGTACTTC.

The chain combines TRBV30 with TRBJ1-1; D gene ambiguous. Per germline, CDR1 GTSNPN and CDR2 SVGIG (reference sequence). The CDR3 contains 13 residues. V was pared by 4 bases and J by 1 base, with 10 bases between. The CDR3 sequence is CAWMKKGNTEAFF. The CDR3 DNA follows: TGTGCCTGGATGAAAAAGGGGAACACTGAAGCTTTCTTT.

This clonotype was counted a few times. V is TRBV15 and J is TRBJ2-6; D is undetermined. V was pared by 2 bases and J by 2 bases, with 7 bases between. CDR3 length: 15 residues. Looked up from germline, CDR1 is LNHNV and CDR2 is YYDKDF (reference sequence). The CDR3 DNA follows: TGTGCCACCAGCAGAAGATCCCCTGGGGCCAACGTCCTGACTTTC. Translation: CATSRRSPGANVLTF.

This clonotype was seen only a few times. The chain joins TRBV3-1 to TRBJ1-1; D is ambiguous. Germline lookup yields CDR1 LGHDT and CDR2 YNNKEL (reference sequence). The CDR3 is 16 residues long. Trimming removed 0 bases at V and 5 bases at J, with 16 bases between. This chain's CDR3 is CASSQDRGGSRTEAFF. The DNA of the CDR3 is TGTGCCAGCAGCCAAGATCGGGGAGGGTCGAGGACTGAAGCTTTCTTT.

V is TRBV5-1 and J is TRBJ2-1; TRBD1 aligns across 8 bases. The germline gives CDR1 SGHRS, CDR2 YFSETQ. The CDR3 length is 16 residues. Trimming cost V 0 bases and J 7 bases; bases outside gene matches: 9. CDR3 sequence reads: CASSLGRTGKGNEQFF. CDR3 nucleotide sequence: TGCGCCAGCAGCTTGGGTCGGACAGGGAAGGGGAATGAGCAGTTCTTC.

This clonotype was observed a handful of times. The V gene is TRBV30, the J gene TRBJ1-5; weak D call: TRBD1 (5 bases). The CDR3 is made up of 13 amino acids. The V end lost 0 bases, the J end lost 6 bases, and 9 bases lay between the germline ends. Germline-derived CDR1 and CDR2 are GTSNPN and SVGIG (reference sequence). CDR3 DNA sequence: TGTGCCTGGAGTGTCGCAGGGCGTCAGCCCCAGCATTTT. As protein: CAWSVAGRQPQHF.

The genes are TRBV28 and TRBJ2-7; D is possibly TRBD2 (5 bases). V dropped 3 bases and J dropped 2 bases, with 20 bases sitting between them. Per the germline V gene, CDR1 is MDHEN and CDR2 is SYDVKM. This CDR3 is 17 amino acids long. The CDR3 loop reads CASSFVLAQRPAYEQYF. The CDR3 nucleotides are TGTGCCAGCAGTTTTGTCCTAGCTCAACGCCCCGCCTACGAGCAGTACTTC.